This record concerns one T cell receptor beta chain sequence. Antigen unknown. Profiling relied on immunoSEQ multiplex PCR, and the TCRdb table lists in-frame clones only, not all of them. The profile shows 65,000 to 100,000 clones, 88% of them singletons. The data were obtained in a study of T cell responses to AZD1222 COVID-19 vaccine. Study results and limitations: Donors in the cohort were predominantly white British and more often female, and clonal diversity was possibly underestimated.

Germline loops: CDR1 MNHNY, CDR2 SVGAGI (reference sequence). The CDR3 consists of 13 residues. Trimming cost V 6 bases and J 7 bases, with 10 bases left between them. The TCR comes from an adult who received the AZD1222 COVID-19 vaccine. The sample here was peripheral blood, taken 28 days after the second AZD1222 dose. The chain links TRBV6-6 to TRBJ1-6; D may be TRBD1 (6 bases). CDR3 sequence (DNA): TGTGCCAGCAGCCCTCAGGGGAATTCACCCCTCCACTTT. The encoded protein is CASSPQGNSPLHF.